This T cell receptor (beta chain) was sequenced in a study of cytomegalovirus exposure and HLA in healthy donors (dated by TCRdb to about 2017). As for the study more broadly: An earlier analysis of approximately 600 of the donors reported roughly 270 Gb of sequence data and about 100 million unique TCR beta sequences from 150 million to 200 million T cells. Rather than using new phenotypic data, the later analysis identified candidate immune exposures from TCR beta sequences and from how often those sequences occurred across donors. In a later analysis, previously published TCR beta repertoires from 600 to 850 donors were re-analyzed and high-resolution HLA genotyping was added so that TCR occurrence patterns could be studied. Among the roughly 400 genotyped donors, around 81% belonged to the genetic ancestry cluster associated with self-reported Caucasian donors. In an earlier analysis of 550 to 700 of the donors, high-throughput TCR beta sequencing was used to judge whether each TCR beta V gene segment behaved as functional or pseudogenic. An early release that covered about 600 HLA-typed donors contained approximately 320 gigabases of sequencing data and around 85 million unique TCR sequences. Every discovery cohort repertoire had been produced on one sequencing platform. The study used immunosequencing to profile the T cell repertoires of approximately 650 subjects and linked those repertoires to cytomegalovirus serostatus. Roughly five DR-DQ haplotypes were handled as single units for association and clustering because linkage in the cohort was strong. Typing coverage differed by locus: A, B, C, DRB1 and DQB1 were typed in about 629-640 donors, DQA1 in 522, DPA1 in around 610, and DPB1 in 472. Both class I and class II loci were covered by HLA typing, at four-digit resolution. To predict cytomegalovirus infection status, the study brought together high-throughput TCR immunosequencing, statistical association of individual TCRs with disease status, and machine learning. Besides the first cohort of hundreds of subjects, a separate validation cohort made up of 120 different subjects was used. Among some 410 genotyped donors of the cohort, an average of 235,054 unique TCR beta nucleotide sequences were sequenced per donor, around a sixth of them non-productive. In a later genetic analysis, genome-wide SNP genotypes for about three fifths of the roughly 670 donors were used, and that subset was treated as a discovery cohort. Alongside the repertoire data, information on donor age, sex, ethnicity and CMV serostatus was compiled. The study aimed to test whether cataloging public T cell receptors could reveal signatures of past pathogen exposure.

This clone was counted a single time. Its antigen is unknown. No base quality information exists; no much larger clone differs at one position. The library was prepared using the immunoSEQ multiplex PCR assay. A mixture of 60 forward primers for TCR Vbeta segments and 13 reverse primers for TCR Jbeta segments was used in the multiplex PCR. The CDR3 region of rearranged TCR beta genes was amplified from genomic DNA by a multiplex PCR assay. On the Illumina HiSeq System, the amplified TCR beta libraries were sequenced as 87-base-pair reads. The original pipeline was this. Across the 700 or so repertoires, a later analysis counted roughly 84 million unique TCR beta chains, some 11 million of which were shared by at least two donors. Raw reads were error-corrected and collapsed into unique sequences with a nearest-neighbor algorithm that merged closely related sequences to remove PCR and sequencing errors. CDR3 sequences were aligned to IMGT reference sequences to assign V, D and J gene segments. For a sequence to be retained, a match of at least six nucleotides to both a V gene segment and a J gene segment was required. A rearrangement was called productive if the CDR3 had no stop codons and remained in frame with V and J, and every other rearrangement was called non-productive. Following IMGT convention, CDR3 was defined as the stretch from the second conserved V-encoded cysteine to the conserved J-encoded phenylalanine. The earlier analysis of roughly 590 of the donors excluded sequences that lacked an unambiguous match to a single V gene segment. An earlier analysis of 587 of the donors called V segments functional above 56.7% productive rearrangements and segregating when the between-donor standard deviation exceeded 5%. A statistical classification framework was built for diagnosing cytomegalovirus status from the catalog of TCR beta chain sequences. V and J gene assignment, in a later analysis, came from comparing TCR nucleotide sequences with IMGT/GENE-DB human TR gene sequences. A later analysis assigned CDR3 sequences and most-parsimonious VDJ recombination scenarios with the TCRdist pipeline. A later analysis defined each TCR beta chain by its CDR3 amino acid sequence plus V-gene family, and excluded reads lacking a unique V-gene family. To address suspected cross-contamination and a sequencing artifact, a later analysis removed some 620 highly shared, low-generation-probability nucleotide sequences. In a later analysis, a clonal expansion index for each public chain was calculated from normalized within-repertoire ranks of inferred template counts. Generation probabilities in a later analysis came from a VDJ recombination model fitted to out-of-frame rearrangements, and those results were checked against IGoR. A later analysis scored TCR-TCR, TCR-HLA and TCR-CMV co-occurrence with hypergeometric tests, applying a repertoire-size bias correction to TCR pairs. To estimate false discovery rates, a later analysis permuted the HLA or CMV assignments 20 times. In a later analysis, co-occurring TCRs were grouped using DBSCAN, with TCRdist sequence similarity added in when clustering inside HLA-allele-positive subsets. Repertoires with fewer than 30,000 or more than 120,000 public chains were left out of co-occurrence clustering, as were five repertoires with anomalous nucleotide sharing. TCRdb stores this immuneACCESS table with in-frame sequences only. Part of the clones is absent; in the studies checked, under half of the shortfall reflects unresolved V genes, and no reason is known for the rest. V, J and clone size derive from that table, while D and trimming were established from the DNA sequence. The sample table lists approximately 100,000 clones, about two thirds of them with a count of one. The biggest ten clones account for roughly 2.8% of the sample.

Results and caveats for the whole study, not just this receptor: A later analysis found that TCR association rates varied across HLA loci, with DRB1 alleles showing the most associated TCRs and HLA-C alleles the fewest. Because HLA typing was missing for some donors at each locus, association tests included only the typed subset. Assigning TCR associations to individual alleles was difficult when HLA alleles, especially DR and DQ, strongly co-occurred. In an earlier analysis of around 600 of the donors, most TCR beta V segments were observed in productive rearrangements about 87% or about 30% of the time, broadly matching IMGT annotations. Because counts were too low, more than 15 rarely observed V segments, including chromosome 9 orphons, were left out of the earlier analysis of a few hundred of the donors. According to a later analysis, most CMV-associated TCR beta chains appeared to be HLA-restricted, and the HLA associations seemed to be driven largely by CMV exposure. A further reported finding was that TCR beta sequences accurately predicted the HLA-A and HLA-B alleles for most subjects in the first cohort. Only TCR beta chains were sequenced in this cohort, and the absence of alpha or paired-chain data limited detectable features. A later genetic analysis associated a missense DCLRE1C variant with V-gene and J-gene trimming of TCR beta chains, and an independent cohort replicated the association. A group of highly shared sequence variants was considered likely to be a technical artifact of the sequencing pipeline. According to a later analysis, parvovirus B19, influenza, CMV and Epstein-Barr virus appeared linked to several top co-occurrence clusters. The authors suggested that the approach could potentially be generalized to other disease states and immunological phenotypes. In vitro tests confirmed that a few of the cytomegalovirus-associated TCR beta chains recognize cytomegalovirus antigens. Roughly uniform sequencing depth across donors was assumed in presence/absence analyses, although this assumption may not hold. CMV serostatus was the only immune exposure information available for the cohort. The classifier was reported to diagnose cytomegalovirus status with high specificity and sensitivity in both the original cohort and the validation cohort. Compared with the roughly 700-donor mean, donors in an Asian-associated ancestry cluster had fewer N-insertions in productive TCRs, according to a later genetic analysis. The study listed approximately 150 TCR beta chains as associated with cytomegalovirus. Most TCR sequences were observed very rarely across donors, whereas some public TCRs were present in many individuals. In a later analysis, about 16,000 TCR beta sequences were associated with specific HLA alleles at a false discovery rate of 0.05. Compared with equally common non-associated chains, HLA-associated TCR beta chains in a later analysis were more clonally expanded and had lower generation probabilities. Linkage disequilibrium might explain the correlated functional status among segregating V segments, but an unknown experimental factor could not be ruled out.

The cohort consisted of fewer than 700 healthy bone marrow donors. All cohort members were sampled while nominally healthy, although unrecorded immune exposures were likely present. The donor was CMV seronegative and belonged to the group of under 400 seronegative cohort members. A peripheral blood sample was provided by each donor, and peripheral blood mononuclear cells were used for TCR beta sequencing. Genomic DNA was extracted from the blood cell samples with the Qiagen DNeasy Blood Extraction Kit. The TCR comes from a female donor in good health and CMV-seronegative. The sample comprised PBMCs.

The CDR3 sequence is CASSSTYEQYF. The bases read TGTGCCAGCAGTTCTACCTACGAGCAGTACTTC. The V and J genes are TRBV11-2 and TRBJ2-7, with no reliable assignment of the D segment. The CDR3, from cysteine to phenylalanine, totals 11 residues. Kept here is only the CDR3 DNA, which spans 33 bases and is read in frame from base 1. V loses 6 bases of germline sequence and J loses 2 bases, and the interval between the two ends is 5 bases. From a lookup of the germline V gene, CDR1 and CDR2 are SGHAT and FQNNGV.